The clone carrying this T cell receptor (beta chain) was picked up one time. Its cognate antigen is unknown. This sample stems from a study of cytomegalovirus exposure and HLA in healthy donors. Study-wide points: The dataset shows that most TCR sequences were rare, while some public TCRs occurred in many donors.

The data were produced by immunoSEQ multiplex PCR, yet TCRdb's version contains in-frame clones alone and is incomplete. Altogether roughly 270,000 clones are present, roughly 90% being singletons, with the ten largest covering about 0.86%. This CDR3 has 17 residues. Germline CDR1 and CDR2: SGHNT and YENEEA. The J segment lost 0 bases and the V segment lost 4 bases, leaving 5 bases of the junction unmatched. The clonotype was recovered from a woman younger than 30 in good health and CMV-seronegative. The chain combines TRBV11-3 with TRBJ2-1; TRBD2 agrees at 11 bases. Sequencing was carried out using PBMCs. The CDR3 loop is CASSSLAGGASYNEQFF. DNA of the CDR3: TGTGCCAGCAGCTCGTTAGCGGGAGGGGCCTCCTACAATGAGCAGTTCTTC.